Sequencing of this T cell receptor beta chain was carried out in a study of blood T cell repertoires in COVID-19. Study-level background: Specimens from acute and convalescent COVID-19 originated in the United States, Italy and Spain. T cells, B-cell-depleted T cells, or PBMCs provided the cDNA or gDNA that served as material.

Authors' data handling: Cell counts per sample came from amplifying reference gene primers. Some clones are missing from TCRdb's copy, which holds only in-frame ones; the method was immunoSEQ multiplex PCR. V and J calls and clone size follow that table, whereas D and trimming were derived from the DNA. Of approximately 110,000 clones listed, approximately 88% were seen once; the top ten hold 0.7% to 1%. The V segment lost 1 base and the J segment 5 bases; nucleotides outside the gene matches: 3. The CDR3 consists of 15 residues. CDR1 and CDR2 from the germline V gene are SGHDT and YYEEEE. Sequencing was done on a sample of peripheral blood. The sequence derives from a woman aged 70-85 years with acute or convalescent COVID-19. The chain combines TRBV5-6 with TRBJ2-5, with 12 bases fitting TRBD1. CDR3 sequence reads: CASSLRGTGGETQYF. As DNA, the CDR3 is TGTGCCAGCAGCTTGAGGGGGACAGGGGGCGAGACCCAGTACTTC. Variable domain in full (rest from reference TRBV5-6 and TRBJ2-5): DAGVTQSPTHLIKTRGQQVTLRCSPKSGHDTVSWYQQALGQGPQFIFQYYEEEERQRGNFPDRFSGHQFPNYSSELNVNALLLGDSALYLCASSLRGTGGETQYFGPGTRLLVL.